The next 21 T cell receptor beta chains were all read from a single sample in a study of OX40 agonist ivuxolimab in advanced cancers. Here immunoSEQ multiplex PCR was the method, and the copy in TCRdb shows in-frame clones only, minus some. The repertoire consists of over 25,000 clones, with more than 60% occurring once and the leading ten covering less than 30%. The sample consisted of CD4+ or CD8+ T cells sorted from blood, taken in a trial of the OX40 agonist ivuxolimab. The origin of the receptors is an adult with an advanced solid tumor such as melanoma, head and neck, liver or kidney cancer.

The V and J genes are TRBV4-1 and TRBJ1-5; D is possibly TRBD1 (5 bases). The CDR3 length is 15 residues. Deletions cut 2 bases from V and 6 bases from J, with 14 bases between. Germline CDR1 MGHRA, CDR2 YSYEKL. The CDR3 DNA follows: TGCGCCAGCAGCCAATCCGGGTGGGACGCTCAGCCCCAGCATTTT. It yields the protein CASSQSGWDAQPQHF.

The chain carries TRBV30 and TRBJ2-7; TRBD2 matches 10 bases. The V gene's germline CDR1 is GTSNPN and CDR2 SVGIG (reference sequence). This CDR3 contains 15 residues. Trimming took 7 bases from V and 6 from J; bases not matched to a gene: 15. CDR3: CASFRYLAGAGEQYF. As DNA, the CDR3 is TGTGCCTCCTTCAGGTATCTAGCGGGAGCTGGCGAGCAGTACTTC. Complete variable domain (other parts from reference TRBV30 and TRBJ2-7): SQTIHQWPATLVQPVGSPLSLECTVEGTSNPNLYWYRQAAGRGLQLLFYSVGIGQISSEVPQNLSASRPQDRQFILSSKKLLLSDSGFYLCASFRYLAGAGEQYFGPGTRLTVT.

This clone has a handful of counts. The gene calls are TRBV5-4 and TRBJ1-2, with a possible D match to TRBD1 (5 bases). The germline V gene has CDR1 SGHNT and CDR2 YYREEE (reference sequence). The CDR3 loop spans 14 amino acids. Trimming shortened V by 3 bases and J by 2 bases, and 11 bases separated the two germline ends. CDR3 nucleotide sequence: TGTGCCAGCAGCTCGAACTGGGGGAACTATGGCTACACCTTC. Translated, it gives CASSSNWGNYGYTF. The full variable domain, completed using reference TRBV5-4 and TRBJ1-2, is ETGVTQSPTHLIKTRGQQVTLRCSSQSGHNTVSWYQQALGQGPQFIFQYYREEENGRGNFPPRFSGLQFPNYSSELNVNALELDDSALYLCASSSNWGNYGYTFGSGTRLTVV.

This chain uses TRBV30 with TRBJ1-1; no clear D gene. The CDR3 loop spans 14 amino acids. V lost 1 base and J lost 0, with 9 bases in between. Germline assignment: CDR1 GTSNPN and CDR2 SVGIG (reference sequence). The CDR3 is CAWSGPILNTEAFF. CDR3 bases: TGTGCCTGGAGTGGGCCGATTTTGAACACTGAAGCTTTCTTT.

This chain uses TRBV7-2 with TRBJ2-7; D is undetermined. CDR1 and CDR2 (germline): SGHTA, FQGNSA. The CDR3 runs 14 residues. Trimming cost V 1 base and J 5 bases, with 12 bases left between them. CDR3 protein: CASSLEWVVDEQYF. Here the CDR3 DNA reads TGTGCCAGCAGCTTAGAATGGGTTGTCGACGAGCAGTACTTC.

The chain is built from TRBV28 and TRBJ2-7; D is ambiguous. The germline gives CDR1 MDHEN, CDR2 SYDVKM. The CDR3 contains 13 residues. V shed 4 bases and J shed 4 bases, with 11 bases lying between them. The chain's CDR3 is CASSSRLNYEQYF. DNA of the CDR3: TGTGCCAGCAGTTCCCGACTCAATTACGAGCAGTACTTC.

The J gene is TRBJ1-4, the V gene TRBV11-2; D might be TRBD1 (5 bases). The CDR3 loop spans 17 amino acids. The ends were cut back, 5 bases at V and 0 bases at J, with 16 bases in the middle. CDR1 and CDR2 (germline): SGHAT, FQNNGV. The CDR3, as DNA: TGTGCCAGCAGCCTGGCCCTAAGGGGAGCAACTAATGAAAAACTGTTTTTT. Translated: CASSLALRGATNEKLFF. Using reference TRBV11-2 and TRBJ1-4 for the parts outside the CDR3, the full variable domain is EAGVAQSPRYKIIEKRQSVAFWCNPISGHATLYWYQQILGQGPKLLIQFQNNGVVDDSQLPKDRFSAERLKGVDSTLKIQPAKLEDSAVYLCASSLALRGATNEKLFFGSGTQLSVL.

The chain has TRBV7-3 and TRBJ2-7, with 7 positions matching TRBD2. The trim removed 2 bases at V and 6 bases at J, leaving 10 bases unmatched. This CDR3 contains 15 residues. Looked up from germline, CDR1 is SGHTA and CDR2 is FQGTGA. The CDR3 loop is CASSLGLEVGFEQYF. The CDR3 DNA is TGTGCCAGCAGCTTAGGACTAGAAGTGGGGTTCGAGCAGTACTTC.

The V and J genes are TRBV2 and TRBJ1-2, with D unresolved. Germline CDR1 reads SNHLY; CDR2 reads FYNNEI. The length of the CDR3 is 16 residues. Trimming removed 2 bases at V and 8 bases at J, with 21 bases between. DNA for the CDR3: TGTGCCAGCAGTGAAAGTCTTAGCTTCGCCCTAGGAGGCTACACCTTC. Its translation is CASSESLSFALGGYTF.

CDR3 nucleotides: TGTGCCAGCCTAAATCCGGGAGGGCAGAATGAGCAGTTCTTC. This translates into CASLNPGGQNEQFF. J is TRBJ2-1 and V is TRBV28; TRBD2 matches at 8 bases. The V and J ends lost 8 bases and 7 bases, in that order; junction bases with no gene match: 10. CDR1 is MDHEN, CDR2 SYDVKM, per germline. The CDR3 has 14 residues.

Written as DNA, the CDR3 is TGTGCCAGCAGCGTAGGCTCTGGCTCCTACGAGCAGTACTTC. The encoded protein is CASSVGSGSYEQYF. This chain uses TRBV9 with TRBJ2-7; D is ambiguous. V lost 0 bases, J lost 0 bases, and 7 bases lay in between. This CDR3 region has 14 residues. The germline CDR1 and CDR2 sequences are SGDLS and YYNGEE.

This chain uses TRBV5-4 with TRBJ2-7, with unresolved D. Trimming shortened V by 2 bases and J by 0 bases, and 6 bases separated the two germline ends. The CDR3 is 13 residues long. Germline CDR1 SGHNT, CDR2 YYREEE (reference sequence). CDR3 in amino acids: CASSFAASYEQYF. In DNA, the CDR3 is TGTGCCAGCAGCTTCGCGGCCTCCTACGAGCAGTACTTC.

The chain uses TRBV7-9 and TRBJ1-2, with 7 bases matching TRBD1. CDR1 and CDR2 from the germline V gene are SEHNR and FQNEAQ (reference sequence). The CDR3 extends over 11 amino acids. J lost 13 bases, V lost 1 base, and 3 bases had no gene match. CDR3 bases: TGTGCCAGCAGCTTAGAACAGGGGCTCACCTTC. Translating it yields CASSLEQGLTF.

The J gene is TRBJ1-4, the V gene TRBV10-1; D not certain. This CDR3 contains 15 residues. Deletions cut 5 bases from V and 2 bases from J, with 12 bases between. Germline V CDR1 and CDR2: WNHNN, SYGVQD (reference sequence). The CDR3 nucleotides are TGCGCCAGCAGTTGCAAGGGTCTCACTAATGAAAAACTGTTTTTT. It translates to CASSCKGLTNEKLFF.

This chain uses TRBV10-3 with TRBJ2-1; 9 nucleotides match TRBD1. The V gene end was trimmed by 5 bases and the J gene end by 0 bases; junction bases not matched to a gene: 11. This CDR3 has 18 residues. The germline gives CDR1 ENHRY, CDR2 SYGVKD. The CDR3 DNA sequence: TGTGCCATCAGTTCCGGACAGGGGACCGCAAGCTCCTACAATGAGCAGTTCTTC. This codes for CAISSGQGTASSYNEQFF.

This clone was counted a few times. The chain is built from TRBV9 and TRBJ2-1; 7 bases are a match to TRBD2. V dropped 0 bases and J dropped 6; count of bases not matched to a gene: 9. Germline-derived CDR1 and CDR2 are SGDLS and YYNGEE. CDR3 length: 16 residues. CDR3 protein: CASSVAPGGLFNEQFF. DNA of the CDR3: TGTGCCAGCAGCGTAGCCCCGGGAGGACTTTTCAATGAGCAGTTCTTC.

In this sample, this clone turned up a few times. V is TRBV9 and J is TRBJ2-1; the D gene could be TRBD1 or TRBD2 (7 bases each). Germline-derived CDR1 and CDR2 are SGDLS and YYNGEE. Between the trimmed V and J ends, which lost 3 bases and 9 bases, there was a span of 34 bases. This CDR3 is 20 amino acids long. CDR3: CASSDSSWLVQGGAFGEQFF. As DNA, the CDR3 is TGTGCCAGCAGCGACAGTAGCTGGTTAGTTCAGGGGGGGGCTTTTGGTGAGCAGTTCTTC.

The chain has TRBV5-4 and TRBJ1-2; 8 bases match TRBD1. The germline gives CDR1 SGHNT, CDR2 YYREEE (reference sequence). CDR3 length: 16 amino acids. The junction had 12 bases not matched to a gene; V was cut back by 2 bases and J by 6 bases. CDR3 residues: CASSLSGGLAVNGYTF. In nucleotides, the CDR3 is TGTGCCAGCAGCTTATCAGGGGGCCTCGCCGTCAATGGCTACACCTTC.

The CDR3 nucleotides are TGTGCCAGCAGTGATACCTACGAGCAGTACTTC. Translation gives CASSDTYEQYF. This chain connects TRBV28 to TRBJ2-7, with no clear D. The CDR3 is made up of 11 amino acids. The V end lost 5 bases, the J end lost 2 bases, and 4 bases lay between the germline ends. Germline CDR1 is MDHEN and CDR2 is SYDVKM. The variable domain in full, with the rest retrieved from reference TRBV28 and TRBJ2-7, is DVKVTQSSRYLVKRTGEKVFLECVQDMDHENMFWYRQDPGLGLRLIYFSYDVKMKEKGDIPEGYSVSREKKERFSLILESASTNQTSMYLCASSDTYEQYFGPGTRLTVT.

By sample fraction, this clone is medium-sized (0.01 to 0.1%). V gene TRBV27 combines with J gene TRBJ2-5; 7 positions match TRBD2. Trimming at V came to 9 bases and at J to 5 bases, leaving 6 bases not matched to a gene. CDR3 length: 12 amino acids. In germline, CDR1 is MNHEY, CDR2 SMNVEV (reference sequence). CDR3 loop: CASSGFEETQYF. In DNA form, the CDR3 reads TGTGCCAGTAGCGGGTTTGAGGAGACCCAGTACTTC.

This sequence joins TRBV27 and TRBJ2-1; D unresolved. CDR3 length: 11 amino acids. Germline lookup yields CDR1 MNHEY and CDR2 SMNVEV (reference sequence). V lost 4 bases, J lost 6 bases, and 4 bases lay in between. CDR3 nucleotides: TGTGCCAGCAGTTGGTCCAATGAGCAGTTCTTC. Translated, it gives CASSWSNEQFF.